This T cell receptor beta chain was obtained from a study of OX40 agonist ivuxolimab in advanced cancers. Turning to this clone: The antigen is undetermined.

Sequencing used immunoSEQ multiplex PCR; TCRdb keeps in-frame clones, though not all of them. This sample has roughly 60,000 clones, with approximately 86% found just once. Overall study results and limits: CD4+ and CD8+ blood T cells expanded clonally by week 6 at 0.1 to 3.0 mg/kg.

V was pared by 0 bases and J by 7 bases, with 16 bases between. The CDR3 is made up of 16 amino acids. CDR1 is SGDLS, CDR2 YYNGEE, per germline. The gene calls are TRBV9 and TRBJ2-2; D call uncertain. The input for sequencing was CD4+ or CD8+ T cells sorted from blood, taken in a trial of the OX40 agonist ivuxolimab. This clonotype was sampled from an adult with an advanced solid tumor such as melanoma, head and neck, liver or kidney cancer. CDR3 region: CASSVEVDPNGGELFF. The DNA of the CDR3 is TGTGCCAGCAGCGTAGAGGTCGACCCGAACGGCGGGGAGCTGTTTTTT.